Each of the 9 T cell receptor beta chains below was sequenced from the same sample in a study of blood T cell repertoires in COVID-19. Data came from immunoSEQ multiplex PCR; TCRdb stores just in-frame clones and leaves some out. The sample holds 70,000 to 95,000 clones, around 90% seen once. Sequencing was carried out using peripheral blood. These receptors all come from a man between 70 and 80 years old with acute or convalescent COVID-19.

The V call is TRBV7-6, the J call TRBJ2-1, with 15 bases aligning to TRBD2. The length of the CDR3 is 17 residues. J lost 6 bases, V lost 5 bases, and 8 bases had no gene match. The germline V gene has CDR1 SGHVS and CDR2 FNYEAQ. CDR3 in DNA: TGTGCCAGCAGCGGAGGGACTAGCGGGAGGAGAGGCAATGAGCAGTTCTTC. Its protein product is CASSGGTSGRRGNEQFF.

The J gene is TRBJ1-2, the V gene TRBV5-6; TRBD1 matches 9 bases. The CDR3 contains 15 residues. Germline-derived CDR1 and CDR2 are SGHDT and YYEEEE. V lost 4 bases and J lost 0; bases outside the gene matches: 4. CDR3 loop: CASSGRDRANYGYTF. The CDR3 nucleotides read TGTGCCAGCAGCGGGAGGGACAGGGCTAACTATGGCTACACCTTC.

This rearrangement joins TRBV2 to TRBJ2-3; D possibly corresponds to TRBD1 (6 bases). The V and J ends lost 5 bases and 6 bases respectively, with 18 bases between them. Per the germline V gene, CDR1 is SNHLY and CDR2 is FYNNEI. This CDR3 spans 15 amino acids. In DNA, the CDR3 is TGTGCCAGCAGTCCCGGGACACCAAAGTCGGATACGCAGTATTTT. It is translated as CASSPGTPKSDTQYF. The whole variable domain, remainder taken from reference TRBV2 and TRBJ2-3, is EPEVTQTPSHQVTQMGQEVILRCVPISNHLYFYWYRQILGQKVEFLVSFYNNEISEKSEIFDDQFSVERPDGSNFTLKIRSTKLEDSAMYFCASSPGTPKSDTQYFGPGTRLTVL.

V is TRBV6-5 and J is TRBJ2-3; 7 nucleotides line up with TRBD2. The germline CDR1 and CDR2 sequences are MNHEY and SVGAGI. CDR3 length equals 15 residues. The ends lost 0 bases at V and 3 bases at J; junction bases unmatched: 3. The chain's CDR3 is CASSYSSLATDTQYF. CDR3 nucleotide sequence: TGTGCCAGCAGTTACTCGTCACTAGCGACAGATACGCAGTATTTT.

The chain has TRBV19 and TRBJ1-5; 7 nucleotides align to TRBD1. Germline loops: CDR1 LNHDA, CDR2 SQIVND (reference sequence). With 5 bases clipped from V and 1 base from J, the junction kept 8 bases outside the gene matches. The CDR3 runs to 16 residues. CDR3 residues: CASSPRTGKSNQPQHF. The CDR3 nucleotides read TGTGCCAGTAGTCCCCGGACAGGAAAAAGCAATCAGCCCCAGCATTTT.

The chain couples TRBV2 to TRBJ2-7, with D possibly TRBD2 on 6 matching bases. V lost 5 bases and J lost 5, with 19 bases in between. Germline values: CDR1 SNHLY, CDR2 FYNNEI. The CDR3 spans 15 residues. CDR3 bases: TGTGCCAGCAGTCTGACGATGGGGGGTGTCAACGAGCAGTACTTC. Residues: CASSLTMGGVNEQYF.

The CDR3 region has the DNA TGTGCCAGCAGCCAAATCGTCGTCGGTTCCTATGGCTACACCTTC. It is translated as CASSQIVVGSYGYTF. The chain joins TRBV28 to TRBJ1-2; D not certain. The CDR3 runs 15 residues. The germline V gene has CDR1 MDHEN and CDR2 SYDVKM. Trimming cost V 6 bases and J 4 bases, with 18 bases left between them.

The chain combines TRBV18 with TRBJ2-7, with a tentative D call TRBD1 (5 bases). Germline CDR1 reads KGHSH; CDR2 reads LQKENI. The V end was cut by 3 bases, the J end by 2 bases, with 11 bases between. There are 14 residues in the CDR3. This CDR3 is CASSPGADTYEQYF. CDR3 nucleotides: TGTGCCAGCTCACCTGGGGCGGACACCTACGAGCAGTACTTC.

Written as DNA, the CDR3 is TGTGCCAGCAGTGTAAGGGAGGCCTCCTACAATGAGCAGTTCTTC. This translates into CASSVREASYNEQFF. The chain links TRBV2 to TRBJ2-1; possible D gene TRBD2, 6 bases. Germline V gene sequence: CDR1 SNHLY, CDR2 FYNNEI. V was pared by 4 bases and J by 0 bases, with 10 bases between. The CDR3 contains 15 residues.